This T cell receptor (beta chain) appears in the sequencing data of a study of T cell responses to AZD1222 COVID-19 vaccine. Trimming removed 2 bases from V and 1 base from J, with 8 bases in between. Germline CDR1 SGHTA, CDR2 FQGNSA. This CDR3 is built from 14 residues. Some clones are missing from TCRdb's copy, which holds only in-frame ones; the method was immunoSEQ multiplex PCR. Here the sample spans about 180,000 clones, 90% to 95% being singletons. Note on this clone: Its antigen is currently unknown.

Study findings and constraints: Among the donors, most were white British and more were female, and clonal diversity was possibly underestimated. At baseline, just a handful of AZD1222 recipients tested seropositive.

The TCR was taken from an adult who received the MenACWY meningococcal vaccine as a control. The material sequenced was peripheral blood, taken 28 days after the second dose of the MenACWY control vaccine. The chain combines TRBV7-2 with TRBJ1-2; no clear D. Here the CDR3 DNA reads TGTGCCAGCAGCTTACCCGGTTTTAACTATGGCTACACCTTC. The encoded protein is CASSLPGFNYGYTF.